These T cell receptor beta chains were read from a single sample in a study of T cell clusters in autoimmune cytopenias. TCRdb reprocessed the multiplex PCR reads and reports one entry per CDR3 protein, with no DNA. The listing contains thousands of distinct CDR3 sequences. Sequenced input: peripheral blood. The receptors derive from a human donor with an autoimmune cytopenia or autoimmune hepatitis (not recorded which). The CDR3 runs from the conserved cysteine through the conserved F or W. Clone size, where shown, is once, few, many, or a class for clones that have expanded.

CASSPTVTYEQYF	medium-sized	TRBV18	TRBJ2-7
CASSPQDRGLGSPLHF	medium-sized	TRBV18	TRBJ1-6
CASRSGAYEQYF	NA	TRBV13	TRBJ2-7
CASSTGLAGVSYNEQFF	medium-sized	TRBV6-1	TRBJ2-1
CATSGFSGRASGTDTQYF	NA	TRBV24-1	TRBJ2-3
CAGGQGANVGYTF	NA	TRBV28	TRBJ1-2
CASSQDEGRQAEKLFF	NA	TRBV6-6	TRBJ1-4
CASTRGHSNEKLFF	medium-sized	TRBV19	TRBJ1-4
CASSRTGRDNQPQHF	medium-sized	TRBV6-5	TRBJ1-5
CASSLSLGGRGRNLFYEQYF	NA	TRBV5-1	TRBJ2-7
CASSGQYNEQFF	medium-sized	TRBV6-5	TRBJ2-1
CASSQEWSSGRASRTDTQYF	NA	TRBV4-1	TRBJ2-3
CASSYGGGSYEQYF	medium-sized	TRBV6-5	TRBJ2-7
CASSYLGVVGEKLFF	medium-sized	TRBV6-5	TRBJ1-4
CATRTSGSEVWNEQFF	medium-sized	TRBV12-3/TRBV12-4	TRBJ2-1
CASGQGNYEQYF	medium-sized	TRBV19	TRBJ2-7
CSARDAGGGTDTQYF	NA	TRBV20-1	TRBJ2-3
CASSFWLGDTGELFF	medium-sized	TRBV27	TRBJ2-2
CASSRNVYGYTF	medium-sized	TRBV6-1	TRBJ1-2
CASSPGTGLNEKLFF	NA	TRBV5-4	TRBJ1-4
CASSPGTSWDTGELFF	NA	TRBV5-4	TRBJ2-2
CSADPGGWETQYF	NA	TRBV20-1	TRBJ2-5
CASSLRDRGNTYGYTF	medium-sized	TRBV5-6	TRBJ1-2
CAWDRQRGSRGSGANVLTF	medium-sized	TRBV30	TRBJ2-6
CASSVTSGSTDTQYF	NA	TRBV5-1	TRBJ2-3
CASSLEGMSSYEQYF	NA	TRBV5-1	TRBJ2-7
CASSWGTGAWEKLFF	NA	TRBV7-2	TRBJ1-4
CASNLLGGGTQYF	medium-sized	TRBV12-3/TRBV12-4	TRBJ2-3
CASSQPWTPEQYF	NA	TRBV4-1	TRBJ2-7
CASTHPGQGRYGYTF	NA	TRBV21-1	TRBJ1-2
CASSSPTSGKNIQYF	medium-sized	TRBV19	TRBJ2-4
CASSSNSVDNEQFF	NA	TRBV11-2	TRBJ2-1
CASTSRGGRRETQYF	medium-sized	TRBV19	TRBJ2-5
CASSRGIVRLTNTGELFF	medium-sized	TRBV6-5	TRBJ2-2
CATSPRGVNEKLFF	NA	TRBV15	TRBJ1-4
CSGGGEGEAFF	medium-sized	TRBV29-1	TRBJ1-1
CASNRDRGRYEQYF	hyperexpanded	TRBV6-1	TRBJ2-7
CASSAGTSGSYEQYF	NA	TRBV5-4	TRBJ2-7
CASSPVGNTEAFF	NA	TRBV5-1	TRBJ1-1
CASSQVDSDNSPLHF	NA	TRBV4-1	TRBJ1-6
CASTDRKAGGTDTQYF	medium-sized	TRBV6-6	TRBJ2-3
CASSIEGQGANYGYTF	medium-sized	TRBV19	TRBJ1-2
CAISESTGRRGYTF	medium-sized	TRBV10-3	TRBJ1-2
CANKPGGSDTQYF	NA	TRBV6-8	TRBJ2-3
CASSKLKETQYF	medium-sized	TRBV6-1	TRBJ2-5
CASSSGQGIQPQHF	medium-sized	TRBV12-3/TRBV12-4	TRBJ1-5
CASSVGQLSEKLFF	NA	TRBV12-3/TRBV12-4	TRBJ1-4
CASRFRYQETQYF	NA	TRBV6-1	TRBJ2-5
CASSPTGGNEKLFF	medium-sized	TRBV18	TRBJ1-4
CASSPPRQGITDTQYF	medium-sized	TRBV18	TRBJ2-3
CASSYSTPYGYTF	NA	TRBV6-2/TRBV6-3	TRBJ1-2
CASSLVVTSSYEQYF	medium-sized	TRBV5-6	TRBJ2-7
CSVGTGERATQYF	NA	TRBV20-1	TRBJ2-5